This T cell receptor beta chain emerged from a study of radiotherapy plus CTLA-4 blockade in lung cancer (dated by TCRdb to the late 2010s). The study in broad terms: Among enrolled patients, about 17% had an objective response and about 30% reached disease control. The research as a whole found: After treatment with radiotherapy and ipilimumab, TCR clones that originated in tumors expanded in peripheral blood. The strongest predictors of response, as reported, were early dynamic changes in blood T cell clones along with a rise in serum interferon-beta after radiation.

As regards this clone: Its antigen is still unknown. There are no base qualities to consult, and no much larger clone falls within one base.

The study evaluated CTLA-4 blockade (ipilimumab) given together with focal radiation therapy in patients who had chemo-refractory metastatic non-small-cell lung cancer. Germline trimming: 0 bases from V, 5 bases from J; junction bases outside gene matches: 12. From its cysteine to its phenylalanine, the CDR3 spans 18 amino acids. The retained sequence is limited to the CDR3, 54 bases, with the frame set at the first base. CDR1 is given as SGHTA and CDR2 as FQGNSA, both from the germline V gene. The method was the immunoSEQ multiplex PCR assay. TCRdb limited this immuneACCESS table to in-frame rearrangements with V and J called. A share of clones is missing; checked studies link under half to unresolved V genes, and the rest is unexplained. The table for this sample lists tens of thousands of clones; 77% of them were counted only once. The ten largest clones take up less than 4% of the sample.

The chain was built from TRBV7-2 and TRBJ2-3; 9 junctional bases match TRBD2. Sequenced here: peripheral blood, sampled from a patient treated with radiotherapy plus ipilimumab. This clonotype was obtained from a human donor with non-small cell lung cancer who had a partial response to radiotherapy plus ipilimumab. The bases are TGTGCCAGCAGCTTAGCGCGGAGGGCGGGGGGGGCCCAAGATACGCAGTATTTT. Translated, this is CASSLARRAGGAQDTQYF.